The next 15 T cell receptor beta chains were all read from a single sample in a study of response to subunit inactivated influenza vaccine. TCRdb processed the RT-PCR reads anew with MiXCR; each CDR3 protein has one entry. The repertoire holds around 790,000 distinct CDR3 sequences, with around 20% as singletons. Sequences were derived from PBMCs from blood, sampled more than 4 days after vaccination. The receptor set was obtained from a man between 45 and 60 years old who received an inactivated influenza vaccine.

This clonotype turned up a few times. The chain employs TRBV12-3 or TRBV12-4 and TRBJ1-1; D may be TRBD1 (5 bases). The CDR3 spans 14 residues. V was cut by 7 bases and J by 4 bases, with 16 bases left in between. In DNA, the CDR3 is TGTGCCAGCAACCCCACCCCCGGGGGCACTGAAGCTTTCTTT. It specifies CASNPTPGGTEAFF.

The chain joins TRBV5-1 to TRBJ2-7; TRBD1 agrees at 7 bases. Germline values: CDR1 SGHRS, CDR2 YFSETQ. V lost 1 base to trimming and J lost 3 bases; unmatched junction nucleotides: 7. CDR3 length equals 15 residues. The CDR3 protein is CASSLTTGQIYEQYF. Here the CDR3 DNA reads TGCGCCAGCAGCTTGACGACAGGGCAGATCTACGAGCAGTACTTC. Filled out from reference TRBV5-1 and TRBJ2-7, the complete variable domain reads KAGVTQTPRYLIKTRGQQVTLSCSPISGHRSVSWYQQTPGQGLQFLFEYFSETQRNKGNFPGRFSGRQFSNSRSEMNVSTLELGDSALYLCASSLTTGQIYEQYFGPGTRLTVT.

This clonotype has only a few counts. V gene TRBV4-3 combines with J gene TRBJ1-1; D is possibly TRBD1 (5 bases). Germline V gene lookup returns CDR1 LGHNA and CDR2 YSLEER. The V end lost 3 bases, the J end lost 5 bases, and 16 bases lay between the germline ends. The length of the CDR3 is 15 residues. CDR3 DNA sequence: TGCGCCAGCAGCCAGGAAGTCAGGGCGCGGACTGAAGCTTTCTTT. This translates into CASSQEVRARTEAFF.

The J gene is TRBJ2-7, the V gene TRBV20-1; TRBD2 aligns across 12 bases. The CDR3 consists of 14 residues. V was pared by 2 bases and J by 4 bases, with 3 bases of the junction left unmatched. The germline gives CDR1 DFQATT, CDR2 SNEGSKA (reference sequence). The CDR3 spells CSARQTSGSYEQYF. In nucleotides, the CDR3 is TGCAGTGCTAGACAGACTAGCGGGAGTTACGAGCAGTACTTC.

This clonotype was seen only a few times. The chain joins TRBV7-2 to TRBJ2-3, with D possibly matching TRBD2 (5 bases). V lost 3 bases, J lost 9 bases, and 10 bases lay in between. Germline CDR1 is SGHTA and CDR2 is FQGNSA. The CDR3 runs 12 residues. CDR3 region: CASSFPPGTQYF. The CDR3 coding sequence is TGTGCCAGCAGCTTCCCCCCGGGAACGCAGTATTTT. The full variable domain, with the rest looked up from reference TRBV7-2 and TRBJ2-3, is GAGVSQSPSNKVTEKGKDVELRCDPISGHTALYWYRQSLGQGLEFLIYFQGNSAPDKSGLPSDRFSAERTGGSVSTLTIQRTQQEDSAVYLCASSFPPGTQYFGPGTRLTVL.

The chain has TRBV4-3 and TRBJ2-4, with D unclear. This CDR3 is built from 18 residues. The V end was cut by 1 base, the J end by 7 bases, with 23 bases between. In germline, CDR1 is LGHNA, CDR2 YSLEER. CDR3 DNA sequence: TGCGCCAGCAGCCAAGTTGGGCTCGTCGGAGTCCGAGATAACATTCAGTACTTC. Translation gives CASSQVGLVGVRDNIQYF.

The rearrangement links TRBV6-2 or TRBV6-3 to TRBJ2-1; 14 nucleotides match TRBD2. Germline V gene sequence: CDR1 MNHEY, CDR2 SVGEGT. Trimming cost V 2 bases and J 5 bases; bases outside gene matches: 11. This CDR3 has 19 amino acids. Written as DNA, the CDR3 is TGTGCCAGCAGTTACCCTACTTGGACTAGCGGGAGGCAGGACAATGAGCAGTTCTTC. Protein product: CASSYPTWTSGRQDNEQFF.

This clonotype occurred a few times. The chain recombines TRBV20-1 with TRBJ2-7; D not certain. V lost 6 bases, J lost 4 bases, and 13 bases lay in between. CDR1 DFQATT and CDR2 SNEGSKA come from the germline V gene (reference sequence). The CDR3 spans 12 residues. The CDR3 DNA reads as TGCAGTGCCCCGGACCATACATACGAGCAGTACTTC. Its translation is CSAPDHTYEQYF.

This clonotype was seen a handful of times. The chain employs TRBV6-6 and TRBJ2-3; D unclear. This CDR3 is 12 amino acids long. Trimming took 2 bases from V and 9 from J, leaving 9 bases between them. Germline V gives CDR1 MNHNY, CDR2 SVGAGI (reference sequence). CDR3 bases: TGTGCCAGCAGTTACCCGATGCAAACGCAGTATTTT. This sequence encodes CASSYPMQTQYF.

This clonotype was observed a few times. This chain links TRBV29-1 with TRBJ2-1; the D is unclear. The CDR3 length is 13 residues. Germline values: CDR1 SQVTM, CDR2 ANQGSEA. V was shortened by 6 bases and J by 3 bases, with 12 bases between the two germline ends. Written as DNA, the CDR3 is TGCAGCGTCGACATTTTCAACTACAATGAGCAGTTCTTC. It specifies CSVDIFNYNEQFF.

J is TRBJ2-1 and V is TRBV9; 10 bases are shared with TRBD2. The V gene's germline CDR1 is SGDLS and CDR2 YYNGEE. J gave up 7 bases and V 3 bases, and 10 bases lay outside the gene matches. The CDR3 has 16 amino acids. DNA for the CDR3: TGTGCCAGCAGCGGAAGCGGGGGGGTCATACGGAATGAGCAGTTCTTC. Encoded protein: CASSGSGGVIRNEQFF.

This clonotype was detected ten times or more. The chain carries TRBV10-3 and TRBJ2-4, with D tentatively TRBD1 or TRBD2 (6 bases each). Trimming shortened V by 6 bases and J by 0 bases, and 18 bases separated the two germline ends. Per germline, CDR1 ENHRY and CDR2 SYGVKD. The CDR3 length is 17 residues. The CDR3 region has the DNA TGTGCCATCAGCCGGACCGGGGGACATGTAGCCAAAAACATTCAGTACTTC. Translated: CAISRTGGHVAKNIQYF.

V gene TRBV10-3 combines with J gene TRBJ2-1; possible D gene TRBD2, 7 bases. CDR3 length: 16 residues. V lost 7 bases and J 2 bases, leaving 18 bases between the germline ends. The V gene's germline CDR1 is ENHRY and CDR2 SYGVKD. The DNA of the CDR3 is TGTGCCATCATGGGGGGGGCAGGGGCGACCTACAATGAGCAGTTCTTC. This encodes CAIMGGAGATYNEQFF.

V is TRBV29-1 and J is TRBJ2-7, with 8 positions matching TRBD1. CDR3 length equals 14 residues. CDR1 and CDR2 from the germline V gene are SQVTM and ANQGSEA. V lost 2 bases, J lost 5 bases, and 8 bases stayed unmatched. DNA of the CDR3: TGCAGCGTTGAAACAGGGGGGTTGGTTGACGAGCAGTACTTC. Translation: CSVETGGLVDEQYF.

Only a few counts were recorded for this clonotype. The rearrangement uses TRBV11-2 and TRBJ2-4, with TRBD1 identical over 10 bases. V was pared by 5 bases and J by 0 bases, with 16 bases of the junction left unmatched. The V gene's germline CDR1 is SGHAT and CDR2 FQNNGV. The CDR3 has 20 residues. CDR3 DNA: TGTGCCAGCAGCCATAGTGGCGGGACAGGGGTCATTATAGCCAAAAACATTCAGTACTTC. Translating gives CASSHSGGTGVIIAKNIQYF.